These T cell receptor beta chains were read from a single sample in a study of radiotherapy plus CTLA-4 blockade in lung cancer. Assay used: immunoSEQ multiplex PCR; TCRdb lists only in-frame clones, some missing. Of under 35,000 clones in the sample, 70% to 75% were seen once. Specimen: peripheral blood, collected from a patient treated with radiotherapy plus ipilimumab. The source of these receptors is a human donor with non-small cell lung cancer whose response to radiotherapy plus ipilimumab could not be evaluated. The CDR3 runs from the conserved cysteine through the conserved F or W. Each record gives: CDR3 DNA, CDR3 protein, V gene, clone size, J gene, D gene. A D gene is named only where the DNA matches it firmly. Clone size is not always given. Where it is, it says once, few, many or a class for expanded clones.

CDR3 DNA: TGTGCCAGCTCACCAGAACTAGGGCGCAATCAGCCCCAGCATTTT
CDR3 protein: CASSPELGRNQPQHF
V gene: TRBV18
clone size: .
J gene: TRBJ1-5
D gene: .

CDR3 DNA: TGTGCCAGCAGTTCCCCCGGGCGGGGGAATGAAAAACTGTTTTTT
CDR3 protein: CASSSPGRGNEKLFF
V gene: TRBV27
clone size: .
J gene: TRBJ1-4
D gene: .

CDR3 DNA: TGTGCCAGCAGCCAAGAGGGTCTAGCGGGAGGAACAGATACGCAGTATTTT
CDR3 protein: CASSQEGLAGGTDTQYF
V gene: TRBV4-2
clone size: few
J gene: TRBJ2-3
D gene: TRBD2

CDR3 DNA: TGCGCCAGCAGCTTGGCCCAGGGGGCGTCCTATAATTCACCCCTCCACTTT
CDR3 protein: CASSLAQGASYNSPLHF
V gene: TRBV5-1
clone size: .
J gene: TRBJ1-6
D gene: TRBD1

CDR3 DNA: TGTGCCAGCAGCTTTCAGGGGAATACTGAAGCTTTCTTT
CDR3 protein: CASSFQGNTEAFF
V gene: TRBV7-2
clone size: .
J gene: TRBJ1-1
D gene: .

CDR3 DNA: TGTGCCACCAGCAGGCCGGGACTAGCGTCCAACACCGGGGAGCTGTTTTTT
CDR3 protein: CATSRPGLASNTGELFF
V gene: TRBV15
clone size: few
J gene: TRBJ2-2
D gene: TRBD2

CDR3 DNA: TGTGCCAGCAGAAGCGGTGAAAAACTGTTTTTT
CDR3 protein: CASRSGEKLFF
V gene: TRBV6-5
clone size: once
J gene: TRBJ1-4
D gene: .

CDR3 DNA: TGTGCCAGCAGTCTTGGACAGACCACCGGGGAGCTGTTTTTT
CDR3 protein: CASSLGQTTGELFF
V gene: TRBV7-9
clone size: .
J gene: TRBJ2-2
D gene: .

CDR3 DNA: TGCGCCAGCCAGCGGGAGGGCCCGACAGATACGCAGTATTTT
CDR3 protein: CASQREGPTDTQYF
V gene: TRBV5-1
clone size: .
J gene: TRBJ2-3
D gene: TRBD2

CDR3 DNA: TGTGCCAGCCAACCCCGAGGGCGGATGAACACTGAAGCTTTCTTT
CDR3 protein: CASQPRGRMNTEAFF
V gene: TRBV28
clone size: .
J gene: TRBJ1-1
D gene: .

CDR3 DNA: TGTGCCAGCAGCCCCGGGACAGCGAACACTGAAGCTTTCTTT
CDR3 protein: CASSPGTANTEAFF
V gene: TRBV7-2
clone size: .
J gene: TRBJ1-1
D gene: TRBD1

CDR3 DNA: TGTGCCAGCAGCTTGGGTCTAGCGGTCTACAATGAGCAGTTCTTC
CDR3 protein: CASSLGLAVYNEQFF
V gene: TRBV5-5
clone size: .
J gene: TRBJ2-1
D gene: TRBD2

CDR3 DNA: TGTGCCAGTAGTATAGGGACAGGGAACTACGAGCAGTACTTC
CDR3 protein: CASSIGTGNYEQYF
V gene: TRBV19
clone size: few
J gene: TRBJ2-7
D gene: TRBD1

CDR3 DNA: TGTGCCAGCAGTTTATCGGCGACAGCTAGCTCCTACAATGAGCAGTTCTTC
CDR3 protein: CASSLSATASSYNEQFF
V gene: TRBV27
clone size: .
J gene: TRBJ2-1
D gene: .

CDR3 DNA: TGTGCCAGCAGCTTTGCAAGTAGCGTCGCCTACGAGCAGTACTTC
CDR3 protein: CASSFASSVAYEQYF
V gene: TRBV7-2
clone size: .
J gene: TRBJ2-7
D gene: .

CDR3 DNA: TGTGCCAGCAGCCCCAGGACAGGCTCAACCTACGAGCAGTACTTC
CDR3 protein: CASSPRTGSTYEQYF
V gene: TRBV4-2
clone size: .
J gene: TRBJ2-7
D gene: TRBD1

CDR3 DNA: TGTGCCAGCAGCCCCCGGCGTGACCCAAGGGGGAACACCATATATTTT
CDR3 protein: CASSPRRDPRGNTIYF
V gene: TRBV21-1
clone size: few
J gene: TRBJ1-3
D gene: .

CDR3 DNA: TGCAGCGTCATTCAGGGGGCGCTGAACACCGGGGAGCTGTTTTTT
CDR3 protein: CSVIQGALNTGELFF
V gene: TRBV29-1
clone size: .
J gene: TRBJ2-2
D gene: TRBD1

CDR3 DNA: TGTGCCAGCAGTGAGAACAGAATGGATGGCTACACCTTC
CDR3 protein: CASSENRMDGYTF
V gene: TRBV2
clone size: .
J gene: TRBJ1-2
D gene: .

CDR3 DNA: TGTGCCAGCAGCTTAGAAAGGCAGGGCAGCGAAAAACTGTTTTTT
CDR3 protein: CASSLERQGSEKLFF
V gene: TRBV7-9
clone size: .
J gene: TRBJ1-4
D gene: .

CDR3 DNA: TGTGCCAGCAGTTTCGCCAGCTCTGGGGCCAACGTCCTGACTTTC
CDR3 protein: CASSFASSGANVLTF
V gene: TRBV27
clone size: .
J gene: TRBJ2-6
D gene: .

CDR3 DNA: TGTGCCAGCAGCTTAGTTGTCGGGAGGGCCAGGGATACGCAGTATTTT
CDR3 protein: CASSLVVGRARDTQYF
V gene: TRBV11-2
clone size: .
J gene: TRBJ2-3
D gene: TRBD2

CDR3 DNA: TGCAGCGTCGGACAGGCCTCTAATTCACCCCTCCACTTT
CDR3 protein: CSVGQASNSPLHF
V gene: TRBV29-1
clone size: .
J gene: TRBJ1-6
D gene: TRBD1

CDR3 DNA: TGTGCCAGCAGCTTAGAAGGACAGGGGGGCGAGCAGTACTTC
CDR3 protein: CASSLEGQGGEQYF
V gene: TRBV7-3
clone size: .
J gene: TRBJ2-7
D gene: TRBD1

CDR3 DNA: TGTGCCAGCAGCCGGGGGGGGGTAGAAGGAAACACCATATATTTT
CDR3 protein: CASSRGGVEGNTIYF
V gene: TRBV7-2
clone size: .
J gene: TRBJ1-3
D gene: .

CDR3 DNA: TGTGCCAGCAGTTCACTGACTAGCGGGAGTTACGAGCAGTACTTC
CDR3 protein: CASSSLTSGSYEQYF
V gene: TRBV6-1
clone size: .
J gene: TRBJ2-7
D gene: TRBD2

CDR3 DNA: TGCGCCAGCAGCCAAGACCCGGACAGGAACACTGAAGCTTTCTTT
CDR3 protein: CASSQDPDRNTEAFF
V gene: TRBV4-3
clone size: few
J gene: TRBJ1-1
D gene: .

CDR3 DNA: TGTGCCAGCAGGCACGGCGGGAATGAAAAACTGTTTTTT
CDR3 protein: CASRHGGNEKLFF
V gene: TRBV7-9
clone size: .
J gene: TRBJ1-4
D gene: .

CDR3 DNA: TGTGCCAGCAGCTTAGGTACCTACACAGATACGCAGTATTTT
CDR3 protein: CASSLGTYTDTQYF
V gene: TRBV7-9
clone size: few
J gene: TRBJ2-3
D gene: .

CDR3 DNA: TGTGCCAGCAGTCGCGTAGGGGGACGGCAATTAGCCGGGGAGCTGTTTTTT
CDR3 protein: CASSRVGGRQLAGELFF
V gene: TRBV25-1
clone size: once
J gene: TRBJ2-2
D gene: .

CDR3 DNA: TGCGCCAGCAGCTTGGACCCGGGACAGACGTACGAGCAGTACTTC
CDR3 protein: CASSLDPGQTYEQYF
V gene: TRBV5-1
clone size: .
J gene: TRBJ2-7
D gene: TRBD1

CDR3 DNA: TGCGCCAGCAGCCAAGCGTGGCCACAGGGGCGAAGGAACATTCAGTACTTC
CDR3 protein: CASSQAWPQGRRNIQYF
V gene: TRBV4-3
clone size: .
J gene: TRBJ2-4
D gene: TRBD1

CDR3 DNA: TGTGCCAGCAGCTCCTCGACAGGGGGCTTGGTTGAGACCCAGTACTTC
CDR3 protein: CASSSSTGGLVETQYF
V gene: TRBV11-2
clone size: .
J gene: TRBJ2-5
D gene: TRBD1

CDR3 DNA: TGTGCCAGCAGCCCTGGGGGGAGAGGGTACGAGCAGTACTTC
CDR3 protein: CASSPGGRGYEQYF
V gene: TRBV5-5
clone size: .
J gene: TRBJ2-7
D gene: .

CDR3 DNA: TGTGCCACCAGGGTGAGCGGGAGTACGAAGACCCAGTACTTC
CDR3 protein: CATRVSGSTKTQYF
V gene: TRBV15
clone size: .
J gene: TRBJ2-5
D gene: TRBD2

CDR3 DNA: TGTGCCAGCAGAATGGACAGGGGGTTTTACAATGAGCAGTTCTTC
CDR3 protein: CASRMDRGFYNEQFF
V gene: TRBV6-5
clone size: .
J gene: TRBJ2-1
D gene: TRBD1